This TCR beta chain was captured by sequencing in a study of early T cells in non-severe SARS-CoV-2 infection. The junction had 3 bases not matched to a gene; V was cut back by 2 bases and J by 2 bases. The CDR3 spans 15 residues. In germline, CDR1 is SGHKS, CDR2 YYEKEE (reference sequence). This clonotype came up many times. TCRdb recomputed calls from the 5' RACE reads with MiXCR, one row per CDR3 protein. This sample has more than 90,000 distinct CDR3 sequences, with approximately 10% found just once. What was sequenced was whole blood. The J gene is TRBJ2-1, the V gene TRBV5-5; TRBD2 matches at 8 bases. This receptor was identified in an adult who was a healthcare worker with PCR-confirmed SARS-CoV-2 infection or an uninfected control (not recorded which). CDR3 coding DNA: TGTGCCAGCAGCTTCCTAGCGGGTCCCTACAATGAGCAGTTCTTC. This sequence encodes CASSFLAGPYNEQFF.